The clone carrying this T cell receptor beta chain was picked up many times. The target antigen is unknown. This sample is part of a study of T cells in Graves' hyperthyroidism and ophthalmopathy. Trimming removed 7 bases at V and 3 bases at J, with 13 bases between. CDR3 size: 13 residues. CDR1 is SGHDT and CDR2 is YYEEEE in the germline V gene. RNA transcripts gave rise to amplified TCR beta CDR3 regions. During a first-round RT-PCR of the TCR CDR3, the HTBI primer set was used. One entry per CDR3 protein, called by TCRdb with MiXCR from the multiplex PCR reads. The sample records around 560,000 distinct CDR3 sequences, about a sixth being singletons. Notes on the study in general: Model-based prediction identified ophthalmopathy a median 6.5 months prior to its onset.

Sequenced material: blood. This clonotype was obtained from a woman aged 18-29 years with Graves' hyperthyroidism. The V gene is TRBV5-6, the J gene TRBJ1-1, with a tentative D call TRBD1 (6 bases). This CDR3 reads CASGRGEDTEAFF. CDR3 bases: TGTGCCAGCGGCAGGGGTGAGGACACTGAAGCTTTCTTT.